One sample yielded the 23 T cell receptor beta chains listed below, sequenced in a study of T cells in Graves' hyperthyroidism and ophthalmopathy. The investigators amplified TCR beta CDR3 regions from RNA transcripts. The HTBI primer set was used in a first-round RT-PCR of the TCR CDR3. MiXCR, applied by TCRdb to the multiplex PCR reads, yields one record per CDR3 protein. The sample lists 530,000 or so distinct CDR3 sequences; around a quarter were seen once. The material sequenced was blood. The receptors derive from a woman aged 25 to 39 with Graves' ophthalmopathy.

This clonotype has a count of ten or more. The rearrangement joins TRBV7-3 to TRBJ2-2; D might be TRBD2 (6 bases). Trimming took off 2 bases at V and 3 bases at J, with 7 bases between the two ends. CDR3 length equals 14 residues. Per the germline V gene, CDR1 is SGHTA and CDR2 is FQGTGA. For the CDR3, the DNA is TGTGCCAGCAGCTTAGCGGGGTACACCGGGGAGCTGTTTTTT. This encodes CASSLAGYTGELFF.

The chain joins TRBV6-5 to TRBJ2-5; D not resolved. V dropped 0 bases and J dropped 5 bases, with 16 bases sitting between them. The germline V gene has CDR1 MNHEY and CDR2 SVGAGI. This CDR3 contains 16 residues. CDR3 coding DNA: TGTGCCAGCAGTTACTCGAGTCCAGGAATCGTCGAGACCCAGTACTTC. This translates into CASSYSSPGIVETQYF.

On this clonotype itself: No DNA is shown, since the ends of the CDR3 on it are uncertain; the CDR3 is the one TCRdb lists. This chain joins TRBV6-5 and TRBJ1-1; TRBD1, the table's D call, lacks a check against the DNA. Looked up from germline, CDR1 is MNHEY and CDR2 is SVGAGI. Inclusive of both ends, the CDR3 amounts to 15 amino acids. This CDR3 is CASSSSDRAGTEAFF.

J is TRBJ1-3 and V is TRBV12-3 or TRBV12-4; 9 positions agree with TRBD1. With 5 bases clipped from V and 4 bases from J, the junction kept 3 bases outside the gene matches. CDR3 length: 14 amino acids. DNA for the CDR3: TGTGCCAGCAGTGACAGGGGGAAAGGAAACACCATATATTTT. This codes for CASSDRGKGNTIYF.

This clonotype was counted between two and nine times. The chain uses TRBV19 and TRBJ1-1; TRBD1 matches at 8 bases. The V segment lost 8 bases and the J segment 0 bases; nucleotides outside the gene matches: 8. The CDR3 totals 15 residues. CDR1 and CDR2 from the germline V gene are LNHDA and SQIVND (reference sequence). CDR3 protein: CASQTGAMMNTEAFF. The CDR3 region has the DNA TGTGCCAGTCAGACAGGGGCCATGATGAACACTGAAGCTTTCTTT.

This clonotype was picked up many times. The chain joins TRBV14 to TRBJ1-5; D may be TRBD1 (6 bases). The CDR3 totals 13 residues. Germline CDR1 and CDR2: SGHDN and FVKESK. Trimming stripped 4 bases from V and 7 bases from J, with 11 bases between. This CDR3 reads CASSRGAGQPQHF. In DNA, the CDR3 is TGTGCCAGCAGCCGGGGGGCAGGGCAGCCCCAGCATTTT.

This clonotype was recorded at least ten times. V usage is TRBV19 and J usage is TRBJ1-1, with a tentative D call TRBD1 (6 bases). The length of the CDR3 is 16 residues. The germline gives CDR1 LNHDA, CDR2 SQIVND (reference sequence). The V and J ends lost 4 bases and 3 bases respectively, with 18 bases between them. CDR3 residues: CASSTTPQGLDTEAFF. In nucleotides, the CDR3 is TGTGCCAGTAGTACCACGCCTCAGGGGCTGGACACTGAAGCTTTCTTT.

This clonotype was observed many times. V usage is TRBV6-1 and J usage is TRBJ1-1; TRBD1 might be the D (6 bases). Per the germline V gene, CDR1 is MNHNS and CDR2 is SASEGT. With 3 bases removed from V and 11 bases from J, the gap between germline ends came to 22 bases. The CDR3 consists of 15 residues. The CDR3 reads CASSDPQGTRISAFF. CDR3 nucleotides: TGTGCCAGCAGTGATCCGCAGGGGACGCGGATCTCGGCTTTCTTT.

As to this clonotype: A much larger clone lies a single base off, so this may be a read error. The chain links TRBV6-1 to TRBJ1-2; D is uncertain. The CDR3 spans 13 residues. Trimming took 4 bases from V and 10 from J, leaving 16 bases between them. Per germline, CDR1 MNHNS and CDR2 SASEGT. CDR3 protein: CASSAGRRDDYTF. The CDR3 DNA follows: TGTGCCAGCAGTGCAGGTCGACGAGATGACTACACCTTC.

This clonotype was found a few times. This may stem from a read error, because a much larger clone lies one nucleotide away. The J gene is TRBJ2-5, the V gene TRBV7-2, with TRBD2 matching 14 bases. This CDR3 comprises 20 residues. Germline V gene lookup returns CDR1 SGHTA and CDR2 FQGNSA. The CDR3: CASSLAGLAGGSGFRETKYF. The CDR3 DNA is TGTGCCAGCAGCTTAGCCGGACTAGCGGGGGGTTCGGGTTTCAGAGAGACCAAGTACTTC. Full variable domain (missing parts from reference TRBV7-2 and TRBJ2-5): GAGVSQSPSNKVTEKGKDVELRCDPISGHTALYWYRQSLGQGLEFLIYFQGNSAPDKSGLPSDRFSAERTGGSVSTLTIQRTQQEDSAVYLCASSLAGLAGGSGFRETKYFGPGTRLLVL.

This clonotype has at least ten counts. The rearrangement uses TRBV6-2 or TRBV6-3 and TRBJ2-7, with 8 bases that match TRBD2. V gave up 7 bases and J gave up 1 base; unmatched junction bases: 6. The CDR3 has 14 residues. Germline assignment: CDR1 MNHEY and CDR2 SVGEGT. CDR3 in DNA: TGTGCCAGCAACCCTAGCGGGTTTTCCTACGAGCAGTACTTC. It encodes CASNPSGFSYEQYF.

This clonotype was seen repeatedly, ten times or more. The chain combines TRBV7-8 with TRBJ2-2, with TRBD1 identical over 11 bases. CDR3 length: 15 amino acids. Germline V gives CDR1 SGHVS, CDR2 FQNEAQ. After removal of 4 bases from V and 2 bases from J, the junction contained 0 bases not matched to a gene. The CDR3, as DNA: TGTGCCAGCAGCTGGACAGGGGGCAACACCGGGGAGCTGTTTTTT. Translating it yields CASSWTGGNTGELFF.

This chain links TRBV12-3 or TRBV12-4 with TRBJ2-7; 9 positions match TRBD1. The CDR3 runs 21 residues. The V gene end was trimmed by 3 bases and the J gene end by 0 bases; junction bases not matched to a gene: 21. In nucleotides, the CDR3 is TGTGCCAGCAGTTTCGATGTGGGCCGGGACAGGGAGAAACCCTACTCCTACGAGCAGTACTTC. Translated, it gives CASSFDVGRDREKPYSYEQYF.

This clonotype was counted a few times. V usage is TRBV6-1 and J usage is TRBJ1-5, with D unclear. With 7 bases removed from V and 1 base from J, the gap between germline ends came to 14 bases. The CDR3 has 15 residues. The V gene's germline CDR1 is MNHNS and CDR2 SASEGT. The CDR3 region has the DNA TGTGCCAGCACCCCGGACCCGGGGAGCAATCAGCCCCAGCATTTT. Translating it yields CASTPDPGSNQPQHF.

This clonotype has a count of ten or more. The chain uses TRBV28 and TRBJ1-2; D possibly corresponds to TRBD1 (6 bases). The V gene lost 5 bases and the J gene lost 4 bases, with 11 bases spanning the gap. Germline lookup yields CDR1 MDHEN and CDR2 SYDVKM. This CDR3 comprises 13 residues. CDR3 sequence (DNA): TGTGCCAGCAGTCCCGAGACAGGCTATGGCTACACCTTC. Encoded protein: CASSPETGYGYTF.

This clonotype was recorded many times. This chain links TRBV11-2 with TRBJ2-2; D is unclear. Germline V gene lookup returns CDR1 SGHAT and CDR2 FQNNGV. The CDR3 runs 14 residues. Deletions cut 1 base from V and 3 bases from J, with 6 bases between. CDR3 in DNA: TGTGCCAGCAGCTTAGTCAGGCACACCGGGGAGCTGTTTTTT. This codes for CASSLVRHTGELFF.

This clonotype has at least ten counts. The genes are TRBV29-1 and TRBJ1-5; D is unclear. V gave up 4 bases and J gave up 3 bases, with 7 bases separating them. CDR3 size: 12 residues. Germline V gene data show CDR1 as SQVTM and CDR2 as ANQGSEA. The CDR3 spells CSVAGFNQPQHF. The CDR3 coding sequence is TGCAGCGTTGCGGGATTCAATCAGCCCCAGCATTTT.

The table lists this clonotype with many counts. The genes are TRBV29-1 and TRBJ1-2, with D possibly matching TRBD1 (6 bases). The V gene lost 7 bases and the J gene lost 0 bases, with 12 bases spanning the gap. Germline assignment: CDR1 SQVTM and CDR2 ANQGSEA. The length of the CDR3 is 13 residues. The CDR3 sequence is CSAENRANYGYTF. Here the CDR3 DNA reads TGCAGCGCTGAGAACAGGGCTAACTATGGCTACACCTTC.

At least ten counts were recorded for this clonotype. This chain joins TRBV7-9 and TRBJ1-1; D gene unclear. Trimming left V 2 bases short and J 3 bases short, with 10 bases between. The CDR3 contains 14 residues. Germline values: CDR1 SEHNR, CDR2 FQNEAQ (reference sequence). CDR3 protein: CASSLKRADTEAFF. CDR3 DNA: TGTGCCAGCAGCTTAAAGAGGGCGGACACTGAAGCTTTCTTT.

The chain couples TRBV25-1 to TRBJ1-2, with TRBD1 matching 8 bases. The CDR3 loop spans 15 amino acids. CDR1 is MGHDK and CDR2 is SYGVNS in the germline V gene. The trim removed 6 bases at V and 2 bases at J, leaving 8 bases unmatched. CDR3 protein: CASSSDRGDNYGYTF. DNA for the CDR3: TGTGCCAGCAGCTCCGACAGGGGTGACAACTATGGCTACACCTTC.

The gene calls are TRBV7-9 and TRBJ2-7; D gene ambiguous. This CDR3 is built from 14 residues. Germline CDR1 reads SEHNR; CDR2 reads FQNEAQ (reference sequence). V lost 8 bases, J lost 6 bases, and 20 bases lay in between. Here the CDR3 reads CASSPASGQGEQYF. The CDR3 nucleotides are TGTGCCAGCTCACCAGCGTCGGGCCAAGGCGAGCAGTACTTC.

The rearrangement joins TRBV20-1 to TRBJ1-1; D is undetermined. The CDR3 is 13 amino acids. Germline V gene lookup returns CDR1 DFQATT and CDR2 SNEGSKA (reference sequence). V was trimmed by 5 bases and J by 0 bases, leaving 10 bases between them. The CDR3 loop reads CSARTELNTEAFF. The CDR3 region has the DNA TGCAGTGCTCGGACGGAGCTGAACACTGAAGCTTTCTTT.

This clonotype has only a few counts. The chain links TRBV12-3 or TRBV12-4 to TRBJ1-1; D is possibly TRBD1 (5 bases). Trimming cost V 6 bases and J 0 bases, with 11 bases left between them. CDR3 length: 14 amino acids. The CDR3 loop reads CASRSGLLNTEAFF. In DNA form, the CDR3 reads TGTGCCAGCAGGTCGGGACTGTTGAACACTGAAGCTTTCTTT.